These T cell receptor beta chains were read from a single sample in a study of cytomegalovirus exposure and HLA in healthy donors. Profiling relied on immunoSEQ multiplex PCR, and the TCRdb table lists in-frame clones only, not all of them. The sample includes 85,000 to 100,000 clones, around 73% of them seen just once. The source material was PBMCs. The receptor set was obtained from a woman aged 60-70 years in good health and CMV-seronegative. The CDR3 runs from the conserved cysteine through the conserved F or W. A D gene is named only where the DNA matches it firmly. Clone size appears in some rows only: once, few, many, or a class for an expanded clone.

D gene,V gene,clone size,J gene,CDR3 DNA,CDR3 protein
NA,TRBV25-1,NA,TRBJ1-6,TGTGCCAGCACACCACTCGACAGTTGGAATTCACCCCTCCACTTT,CASTPLDSWNSPLHF
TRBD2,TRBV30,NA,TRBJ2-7,TGTGCCTGGAGCCCCACCCTAGCGGGATCCTACGAGCAGTACTTC,CAWSPTLAGSYEQYF
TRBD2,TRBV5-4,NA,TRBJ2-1,TGTGCCAGCAGCTGGGGGACTAGCGGGGACAATGAGCAGTTCTTC,CASSWGTSGDNEQFF
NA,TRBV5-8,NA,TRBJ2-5,TGTGCCAGCAGCTCAAAATTACCCGGGGGGACCCAGTACTTC,CASSSKLPGGTQYF
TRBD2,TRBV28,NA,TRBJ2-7,TGTGCCAGCAGTTTTCCCCCTGGCGGGAGGGATTACGAGCAGTACTTC,CASSFPPGGRDYEQYF
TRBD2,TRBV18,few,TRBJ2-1,TGTGCCAGCTCACCACCGACTAGCGGGTACAATGAGCAGTTCTTC,CASSPPTSGYNEQFF
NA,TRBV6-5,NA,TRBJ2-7,TGTGCCAGCAGCTACACGAGCTCCTACGAGCAGTACTTC,CASSYTSSYEQYF
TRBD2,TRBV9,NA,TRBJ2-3,TGTGCCAGCAGCGTAGCGGGGAGGGCAGATACGCAGTATTTT,CASSVAGRADTQYF
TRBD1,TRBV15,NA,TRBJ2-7,TGTGCCACCAGCCGGGACAGGGGACCTCACTACGAGCAGTACTTC,CATSRDRGPHYEQYF
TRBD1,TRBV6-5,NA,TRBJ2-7,TGTGCCAGCAGTTCCCCAGCAGGGGGCCTCTACGAGCAGTACTTC,CASSSPAGGLYEQYF
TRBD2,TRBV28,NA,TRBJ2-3,TGTGCCAGCAGGTCCTTTACTAAGCTAGCGGGACAAACTAGCACAGATACGCAGTATTTT,CASRSFTKLAGQTSTDTQYF
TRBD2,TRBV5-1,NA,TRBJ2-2,TGCGCCAGCAGCCGGGGACTAGCGGGGACAGAGGCCGGGGAGCTGTTTTTT,CASSRGLAGTEAGELFF
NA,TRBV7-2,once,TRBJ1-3,TGTGCCAGCAGCCCAGGGGGAAACACCATATATTTT,CASSPGGNTIYF
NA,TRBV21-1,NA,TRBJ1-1,TGTGCCAGCAGCTCCTTACATCCCAACGAAGCTTTCTTT,CASSSLHPNEAFF
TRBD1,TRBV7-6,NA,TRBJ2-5,TGTGCCAGCAGCCGTAACAGGGGGCAGGGAACCCAGTACTTC,CASSRNRGQGTQYF
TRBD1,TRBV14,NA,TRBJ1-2,TGTGCCAGCAGCCAAGATCTATTACAGGGGGGCGATGGCTACACCTTC,CASSQDLLQGGDGYTF
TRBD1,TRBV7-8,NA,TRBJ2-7,TGTGCCAGCAGCTTATGGGCAGGGGGTTCCTACGAGCAGTACTTC,CASSLWAGGSYEQYF
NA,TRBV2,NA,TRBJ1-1,TGTGCCAGCAGTGAATTTGGGACATTTAACACTGAAGCTTTCTTT,CASSEFGTFNTEAFF
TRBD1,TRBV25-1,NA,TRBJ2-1,TGTGCCAGCAGTAGAGAAGGGGGCAACTACAATGAGCAGTTCTTC,CASSREGGNYNEQFF
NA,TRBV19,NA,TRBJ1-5,TGTGCCAGTACCCCGCAGATTAGCAATCAGCCCCAGCATTTT,CASTPQISNQPQHF
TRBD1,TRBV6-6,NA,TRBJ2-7,TGTGCCAGCGATCAGGGGGCGCTGGAGCAGTACTTC,CASDQGALEQYF
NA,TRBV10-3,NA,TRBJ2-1,TGTGCCATCAGTGAAGGGGACTCCAAAATAGGTGAGCAGTTCTTC,CAISEGDSKIGEQFF
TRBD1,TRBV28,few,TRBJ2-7,TGTGCCAGCAGTAAACCGGGACAGATATACGAGCAGTACTTC,CASSKPGQIYEQYF
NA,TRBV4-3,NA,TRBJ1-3,TGCGCCAGCAGCCAAGATTGGTTGGCCGGAAACACCATATATTTT,CASSQDWLAGNTIYF
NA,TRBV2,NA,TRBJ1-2,TGTGCCAGCGGGGCCGTTCCCAACTATGGCTACACCTTC,CASGAVPNYGYTF
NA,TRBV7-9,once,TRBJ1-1,TGTGCCTCCTCTGGGGAGGGAATTCCTGAAGCTTTCTTT,CASSGEGIPEAFF
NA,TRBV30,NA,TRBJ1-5,TGTGCCTGGAGTGTCGGGGGGACGGCCAGCAATCAGCCCCAGCATTTT,CAWSVGGTASNQPQHF
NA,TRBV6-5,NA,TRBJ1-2,TGTGCCAGCAGCCTCCGCGGGTCGTCTGGCTACACCTTC,CASSLRGSSGYTF
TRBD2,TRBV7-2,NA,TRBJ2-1,TGTGCCAGCAGCTCACGACTAGCGGGGGCTTCGGGCAGTGAGCAGTTCTTC,CASSSRLAGASGSEQFF
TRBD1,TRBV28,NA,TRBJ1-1,TGTGCCAGCAGTTCCCCGGGACAGCGAATGAACACTGAAGCTTTCTTT,CASSSPGQRMNTEAFF
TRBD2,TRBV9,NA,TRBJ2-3,TGTGCCAGCAGCCGAGCGGGAGGAGAAACAGATACGCAGTATTTT,CASSRAGGETDTQYF
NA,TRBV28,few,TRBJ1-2,TGTGCCAGCAGTTTTGGTGGCAACAATTACTATGGCTACACCTTC,CASSFGGNNYYGYTF
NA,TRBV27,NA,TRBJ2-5,TGTGCCACCTTATCAGGAGAGACCCAGTACTTC,CATLSGETQYF
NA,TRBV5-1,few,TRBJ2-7,TGCGCCAGCAGCTCCCAGACAGCGGGTTACGAGCAGTACTTC,CASSSQTAGYEQYF
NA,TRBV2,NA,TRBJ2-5,TGTGCCAGCAAATACCTAGCGGAGACCCAGTACTTC,CASKYLAETQYF
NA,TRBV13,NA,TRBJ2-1,TGTGCCAGCAGCAATTCTCAGGGGTGGGTCAACAATGAGCAGTTCTTC,CASSNSQGWVNNEQFF
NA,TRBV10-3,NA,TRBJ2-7,TGTGCCATCAGGTCCCAACAGGGCTCACACTACGAGCAGTACTTC,CAIRSQQGSHYEQYF
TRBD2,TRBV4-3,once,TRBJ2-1,TGCGCCAGCAGCCAAGAGGGGGTACTAGCGGGAGGGCGGAATGAGCAGTTCTTC,CASSQEGVLAGGRNEQFF
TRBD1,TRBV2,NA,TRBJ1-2,TGTGCCAGCAATAAAGGACAGGTTGACTATGGCTACACCTTC,CASNKGQVDYGYTF
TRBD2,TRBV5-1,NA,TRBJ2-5,TGCGCCAGCAGCAACCCGGGACTAGCGGAGGGGGAGACCCAGTACTTC,CASSNPGLAEGETQYF
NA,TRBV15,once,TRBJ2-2,TGTGCCACCAGCAGGGAAACAGGGTTTAGGGGTACCGGGGAGCTGTTTTTT,CATSRETGFRGTGELFF
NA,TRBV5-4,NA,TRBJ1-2,TGTGCCAGCAGCTCGGACCCCAGGGTACGGATAGGTAACTATGGCTACACCTTC,CASSSDPRVRIGNYGYTF
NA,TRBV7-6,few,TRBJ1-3,TGTGCCAGCAGCTTAGGGGCCTCTGGAAACACCATATATTTT,CASSLGASGNTIYF
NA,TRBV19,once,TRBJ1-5,TGTGCCAGTAGTAACTGGGGGGGTGGCAATCAGCCCCAGCATTTT,CASSNWGGGNQPQHF
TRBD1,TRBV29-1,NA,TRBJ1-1,TGCAGCGTTTCAGCACAGGGGGGGAACACTGAAGCTTTCTTT,CSVSAQGGNTEAFF
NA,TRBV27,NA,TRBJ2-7,TGTGCCAGCAGTTTATCGCAGCCTAAGATTACGAGGGAGCAGTACTTC,CASSLSQPKITREQYF
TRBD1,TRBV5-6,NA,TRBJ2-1,TGTGCCAGCAGCTTGGTAGGGGGCGCCTACAATGAGCAGTTCTTC,CASSLVGGAYNEQFF
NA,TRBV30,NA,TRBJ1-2,TGTGCCTGGAGTGTACTAGGAACAGACTATGGCTACACCTTC,CAWSVLGTDYGYTF
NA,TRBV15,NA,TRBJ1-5,TGTGCCACCAGCAGGCCCCTATTGGGGGGAATTTCTCAGCCCCAGCATTTT,CATSRPLLGGISQPQHF
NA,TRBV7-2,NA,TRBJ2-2,TGTGCCAGCAGTTCTAGAATGGAAGACACCGGGGAGCTGTTTTTT,CASSSRMEDTGELFF
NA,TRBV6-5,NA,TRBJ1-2,TGTGCCAGCAGTTACTCGCGCAGCAGGGGTGATGGCTACACCTTC,CASSYSRSRGDGYTF
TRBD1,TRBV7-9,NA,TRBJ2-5,TGTGCCAGCAGCCTCAGGACAGGCTACGAAGGAGAGACCCAGTACTTC,CASSLRTGYEGETQYF
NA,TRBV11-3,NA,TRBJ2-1,TGTGCCAGCAGCTTGACTGGGGGGGCAAACAATGAGCAGTTCTTC,CASSLTGGANNEQFF
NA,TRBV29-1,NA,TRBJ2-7,TGCAGCGTTGAGGCAGGGGCCTACGAGCAGTACTTC,CSVEAGAYEQYF
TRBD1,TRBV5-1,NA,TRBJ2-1,TGCGCCAGCAGCGCGGGACAGGGGACGGAGCAGTTCTTC,CASSAGQGTEQFF